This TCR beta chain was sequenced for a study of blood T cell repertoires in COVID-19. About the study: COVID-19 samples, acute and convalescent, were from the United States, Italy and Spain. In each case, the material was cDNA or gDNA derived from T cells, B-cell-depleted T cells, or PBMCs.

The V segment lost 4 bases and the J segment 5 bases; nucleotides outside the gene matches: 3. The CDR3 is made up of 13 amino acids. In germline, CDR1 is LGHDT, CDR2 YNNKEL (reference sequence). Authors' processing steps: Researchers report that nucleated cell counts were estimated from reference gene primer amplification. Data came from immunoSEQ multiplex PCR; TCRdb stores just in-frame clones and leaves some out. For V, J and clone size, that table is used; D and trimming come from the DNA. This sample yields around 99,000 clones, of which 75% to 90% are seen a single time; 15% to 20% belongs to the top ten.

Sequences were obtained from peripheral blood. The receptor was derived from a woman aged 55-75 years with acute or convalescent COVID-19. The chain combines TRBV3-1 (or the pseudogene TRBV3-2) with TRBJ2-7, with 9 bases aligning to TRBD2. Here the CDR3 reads CASSLASGDEQYF. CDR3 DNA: TGTGCCAGCAGCCTCGCTAGCGGGGACGAGCAGTACTTC.